This T cell receptor beta chain originates from a study of Graves' ophthalmopathy and Graves' hyperthyroidism. This clonotype was seen a single time. Clinicians diagnosed using symptoms, serum thyroxine, TRAb, thyroid ultrasound and orbital computed tomography. From fresh peripheral blood, 10 ml in volume, the PBMCs were obtained. The length of the CDR3 is 10 residues. V was pared by 10 bases and J by 6 bases, with 4 bases between. Germline CDR1 and CDR2: MRHNA and SNTAGT. The TCR beta CDR3 regions underwent amplification from RNA transcripts. HTBI primers primed a first-round RT-PCR, and a second-round multiplex PCR followed. TCRdb ran MiXCR on the multiplex PCR reads and lists one entry per CDR3 protein. The sample holds 200,000 to 250,000 distinct CDR3 sequences, 20% to 25% seen once.

Sequencing used peripheral blood. The clonotype was recovered from a woman between 45 and 60 years old with Graves' ophthalmopathy. The V gene is TRBV6-4, the J gene TRBJ2-6; unclear D gene. The CDR3 region is CATQANVLTF. CDR3 DNA: TGTGCCACACAGGCCAACGTCCTGACTTTC.